The rows below give T cell receptor beta chains drawn from one sample of a study of T cell changes during pregnancy in multiple sclerosis. Profiling relied on immunoSEQ multiplex PCR, and the TCRdb table lists in-frame clones only, not all of them. This sample has some 97,000 clones, with 94% found just once. Material: peripheral blood, obtained before pregnancy. The receptors here all came from a female donor with multiple sclerosis, enrolled in a pregnancy study. Each CDR3 is given with its conserved first and last residue. A D gene is named only where the DNA matches it firmly. Clone sizes are given selectively: once, few, many, or a class where the clone is expanded.

D,V,size,J,CDR3,DNA
NA,TRBV7-6,NA,TRBJ2-7,CASSLGPGESEQYF,TGTGCCAGCAGCTTAGGACCAGGGGAGTCCGAGCAGTACTTC
TRBD1,TRBV29-1,NA,TRBJ1-4,CSVGTGGSGKLFF,TGCAGCGTTGGGACAGGGGGCTCCGGAAAACTGTTTTTT
NA,TRBV9,NA,TRBJ1-1,CASSPGEGTEAFF,TGTGCCAGCAGCCCCGGGGAAGGCACTGAAGCTTTCTTT
NA,TRBV4-1,NA,TRBJ1-1,CASSQPTGSPEAFF,TGCGCCAGCAGCCAACCGACAGGAAGCCCTGAAGCTTTCTTT
TRBD2,TRBV30,once,TRBJ2-7,CAWASGAGLFEQYF,TGTGCCTGGGCGAGTGGAGCGGGACTTTTCGAGCAGTACTTC
TRBD1,TRBV7-9,NA,TRBJ1-2,CASSLGTGTGGGYTF,TGTGCCAGCAGCTTAGGAACCGGGACAGGGGGTGGCTACACCTTC
TRBD2,TRBV28,NA,TRBJ2-1,CASGRAGAGNEQFF,TGTGCCAGTGGTAGGGCGGGAGCGGGGAATGAGCAGTTCTTC
NA,TRBV28,NA,TRBJ1-5,CASKTDNQPQHF,TGTGCCAGCAAGACAGACAATCAGCCCCAGCATTTT
TRBD1,TRBV30,NA,TRBJ1-2,CALTGGRYGYTF,TGTGCCTTGACAGGGGGAAGGTATGGCTACACCTTC
TRBD2,TRBV4-1,NA,TRBJ2-1,CASTPEGSGSGDEQFF,TGCGCCAGCACCCCGGAAGGTAGCGGGAGTGGCGATGAGCAGTTCTTC
NA,TRBV6-5,NA,TRBJ1-3,CASSYSPGSGNTIYF,TGTGCCAGCAGTTACTCCCCAGGGTCTGGAAACACCATATATTTT
NA,TRBV19,NA,TRBJ1-1,CASSINRGTEAFF,TGTGCCAGTAGTATAAATAGGGGCACTGAAGCTTTCTTT
NA,TRBV11-2,NA,TRBJ2-2,CASSSSPQDGNTGELFF,TGTGCCAGCAGCTCTAGCCCCCAGGACGGGAACACCGGGGAGCTGTTTTTT
TRBD2,TRBV4-2,NA,TRBJ2-3,CASSQPGTSSDTQYF,TGTGCCAGCAGCCAACCCGGGACTAGTTCAGATACGCAGTATTTT
TRBD1,TRBV5-1,NA,TRBJ2-5,CASSPVTGQGIKETQYF,TGCGCCAGCAGCCCGGTGACGGGACAGGGAATTAAAGAGACCCAGTACTTC
NA,TRBV11-2,NA,TRBJ2-5,CASSLEALETQYF,TGTGCCAGCAGCTTAGAAGCGCTAGAGACCCAGTACTTC